This T cell receptor (beta chain) derives from a study of response to subunit inactivated influenza vaccine. Per germline, CDR1 MNHEY and CDR2 SVGAGI. The junction had 3 bases not matched to a gene; V was cut back by 0 bases and J by 7 bases. CDR3 length: 14 amino acids. Using its own MiXCR run on the RT-PCR reads, TCRdb lists one record per CDR3 protein. Here the sample spans roughly 570,000 distinct CDR3 sequences, 10% to 15% being singletons. The TCR sequence derives from a man aged 50 to 59 who received an inactivated influenza vaccine. This sample comprised PBMCs from blood, obtained about 40 days after vaccination. The rearrangement joins TRBV6-5 to TRBJ1-2; 9 bases agree with TRBD1. The CDR3 protein is CASSYSTGGSGYTF. Here the CDR3 DNA reads TGTGCCAGCAGTTACTCGACAGGGGGTAGTGGCTACACCTTC.